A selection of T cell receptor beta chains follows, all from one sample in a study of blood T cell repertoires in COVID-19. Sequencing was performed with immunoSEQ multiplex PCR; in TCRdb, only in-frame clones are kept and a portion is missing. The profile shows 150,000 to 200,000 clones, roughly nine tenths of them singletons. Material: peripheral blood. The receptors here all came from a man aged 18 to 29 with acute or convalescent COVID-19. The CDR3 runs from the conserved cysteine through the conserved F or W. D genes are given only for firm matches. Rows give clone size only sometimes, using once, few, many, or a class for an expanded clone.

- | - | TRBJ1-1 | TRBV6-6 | TGTGCCAGCAGTCACACCCCCCCCGGGGAAAACACTGAAGCTTTCTTT | CASSHTPPGENTEAFF
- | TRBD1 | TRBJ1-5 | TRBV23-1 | TGCGCCAGCAGTCTTAGGGACAGTCATCAGCCCCAGCATTTT | CASSLRDSHQPQHF
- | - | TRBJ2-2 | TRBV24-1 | TGTGCCACCAGTGATCGGGGTAACACCGGGGAGCTGTTTTTT | CATSDRGNTGELFF
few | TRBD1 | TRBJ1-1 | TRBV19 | TGTGCCAGTAGTAACAGGGGGCAGCTAATGAACACTGAAGCTTTCTTT | CASSNRGQLMNTEAFF
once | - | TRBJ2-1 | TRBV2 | TGTGCCAGCACTAAGCTCAGGGAGGCTGAGCAGTTCTTC | CASTKLREAEQFF
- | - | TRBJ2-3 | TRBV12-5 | TGTGCTAGTGGTTTGGGACAGTCCACAGATACGCAGTATTTT | CASGLGQSTDTQYF
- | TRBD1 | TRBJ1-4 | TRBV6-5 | TGTGCCAGCAGCGAGGACAGGGGAACGGAAAAACTGTTTTTT | CASSEDRGTEKLFF
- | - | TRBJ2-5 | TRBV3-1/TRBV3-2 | TGTGCCAGCAGCCCTTCCTTTGCGGGGAAAGAGACCCAGTACTTC | CASSPSFAGKETQYF
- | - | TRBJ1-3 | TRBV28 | TGTGCCAGCAGTTCTACAGATGACTCTGGAAACACCATATATTTT | CASSSTDDSGNTIYF
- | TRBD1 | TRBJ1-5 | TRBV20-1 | TGCAGTGCTAGTTCGGGACAGGGGGCGGATCAGCCCCAGCATTTT | CSASSGQGADQPQHF
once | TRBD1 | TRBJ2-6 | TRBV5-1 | TGCGCCAGCAGCGGGACAGGGGCCGCCGGGGCCAACGTCCTGACTTTC | CASSGTGAAGANVLTF
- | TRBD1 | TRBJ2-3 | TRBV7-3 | TGTGCCAGCAGCCCCGGTCTCAGGGGGCGAGATACGCAGTATTTT | CASSPGLRGRDTQYF
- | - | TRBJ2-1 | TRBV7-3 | TGTGCCAGCAGCTCCTCTAGCGATCGATACAATGAGCAGTTCTTC | CASSSSSDRYNEQFF
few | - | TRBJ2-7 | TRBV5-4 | TGTGCCAGCAGCTTGAATCAGGGGCCGAGTTCCTACGAGCAGTACTTC | CASSLNQGPSSYEQYF
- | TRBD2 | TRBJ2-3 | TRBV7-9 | TGTGCCAGCACCCAAAGCGGGATCGGGACAGATACGCAGTATTTT | CASTQSGIGTDTQYF
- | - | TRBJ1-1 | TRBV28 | TGTGCCAGCAGTCAAGGACAGCAGCGGAACACTGAAGCTTTCTTT | CASSQGQQRNTEAFF
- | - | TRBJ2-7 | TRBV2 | TGTGCCAGCATGGGGGCTTTATCCTACGAGCAGTACTTC | CASMGALSYEQYF
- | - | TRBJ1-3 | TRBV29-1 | TGCAGCGTTGGATCGGGGGCTGGAAACACCATATATTTT | CSVGSGAGNTIYF